The following is a TCR beta chain sequence with its context. The specificity of this receptor is unknown. Base qualities were left out, and no much larger clone turns up one base away. This sample was taken from a study of siplizumab effects on memory and regulatory T cells (dated by TCRdb to the late 2010s). Regarding the complete study: The study examined how the anti-CD2 antibody siplizumab affects alloreactive T-cell subsets in allogeneic mixed lymphocyte reactions built from human PBMCs. Paper-wide results and their limitations: The cumulative frequency of alloreactive sequences that could be traced back to unstimulated CD4+ memory T cells was significantly reduced by siplizumab. Greater diversity appeared to be present in unstimulated naive T cells than in memory T cells, and a substantial contribution to the alloresponse seemed to be made by naive cells. Among mappable alloreactive CD4+ clones, an average Treg-derived fraction of about 69% was observed with siplizumab, compared with approximately 30% in control reactions. A naive or memory phenotype could not be assigned to roughly 80-97% of proliferating CD4+ or CD8+ clones. Because sequences below about 10^-5 frequency were poorly captured, only a minor fraction of alloreactive clones could be mapped to unstimulated subsets. Whether proliferating Tregs from siplizumab cultures were suppressive was not functionally confirmed.

Inclusive of the bounding cysteine and phenylalanine, the CDR3 is 14 residues long. Just CDR3 DNA is preserved here, 42 bases in frame from base 1. Unmatched junction bases come to 12, with V trimmed by 6 bases and J by 9 bases. CDR1 is given as SQVTM and CDR2 as ANQGSEA, both from the germline V gene. Receptor libraries were prepared by the immunoSEQ multiplex PCR assay. Each sample had some 10^5 TCR templates assayed by the deep sequencing platform. Genomic DNA extracted from sorted T cells was used for TCRbeta CDR3 sequencing. The authors' analysis ran thus. The R programming language was used for clonal analysis of the TCRbeta CDR3 data. Alloreactive CD4+ and CD8+ clones were defined by comparing unstimulated samples with post-reaction CFSE-low samples. By matching sequences to the repertoires of sorted unstimulated Treg and non-Treg cells, each alloreactive CD4+ clone was assigned a regulatory or non-regulatory origin. Sourced from immuneACCESS, this table was stored by TCRdb with only in-frame sequences that have V and J called. A share of the clones is absent; for the studies checked, an unresolved V gene accounts for under half, and the remainder has no known explanation. V and J calls plus clone size are reproduced from that table; the DNA served to infer D and trimming. This sample gives roughly 68,000 clones in total; roughly 80% of them show up just once. The top ten clonotypes cover roughly 3.8% of the sample.

In a few donor pairs, further sequencing was done on unstimulated CD8+ naive, CD4+ memory, CD8+ TEMRA, CD4+ naive and CD8+ effector memory subsets. TCRbeta CDR3 sequencing was performed on sorted unstimulated T cells and on proliferating T cells recovered from mixed lymphocyte reactions. Fresh whole blood from about 10 HLA-typed healthy donors served as the source for isolating PBMCs. The sequenced sample consisted of memory CD4+ T cells sorted from blood. The cell subset or site label, read with the paper, signifies: unstimulated CD4+ memory T cells. This sequence uses TRBV29-1 and TRBJ2-1; 9 bases in the junction line up with TRBD2. The TCR was taken from a human donor in good health. The nucleotide sequence is TGCAGCGTCTCGGTAGCGGGAGCAGGGAGTGAGCAGTTCTTC. This gives the protein CSVSVAGAGSEQFF.